This entry lists 10 T cell receptor beta chains sequenced from one sample in a study of blood T cells in healthy people across ages. A second PCR of roughly 7 to 11 cycles used a sample-barcoded 5' primer and a J-beta primer mix. TCRdb ran MiXCR on the 5' RACE reads and lists one entry per CDR3 protein. The sample records some 780,000 distinct CDR3 sequences, approximately 60% being singletons. Sequences were obtained from blood. These receptors originate from a man aged 35 to 55 in good health.

The genes are TRBV7-9 and TRBJ2-7; D is perhaps TRBD1 (5 bases). This CDR3 is built from 16 residues. The V and J ends lost 4 bases and 3 bases respectively, with 19 bases between them. Germline lookup yields CDR1 SEHNR and CDR2 FQNEAQ (reference sequence). As DNA, the CDR3 is TGTGCCAGCAGCTCTACTTATAGGGGTAACGTCTACGAGCAGTACTTC. Translation: CASSSTYRGNVYEQYF. Looking up the rest from reference TRBV7-9 and TRBJ2-7 gives the full variable domain: DTGVSQNPRHKITKRGQNVTFRCDPISEHNRLYWYRQTLGQGPEFLTYFQNEAQLEKSRLLSDRFSAERPKGSFSTLEIQRTEQGDSAMYLCASSSTYRGNVYEQYFGPGTRLTVT.

The chain carries TRBV4-2 and TRBJ1-2; weak D call: TRBD1 (5 bases). V was trimmed by 1 base and J by 7 bases, leaving 16 bases between them. The CDR3 contains 15 residues. CDR1 is LGHNA and CDR2 is YNFKEQ in the germline V gene. The CDR3 region is CASSQAGAQGSGYTF. CDR3 sequence (DNA): TGTGCCAGCAGCCAAGCCGGGGCCCAGGGTAGTGGCTACACCTTC.

The rearrangement joins TRBV12-3 or TRBV12-4 to TRBJ2-1, with 7 bases aligning to TRBD2. Unmatched junction bases numbered 7, after V lost 1 base and J lost 4 bases. CDR3 length: 16 residues. The CDR3 is CASSLGLAARYNEQFF. DNA for the CDR3: TGTGCCAGCAGTTTAGGCCTAGCGGCGAGATACAATGAGCAGTTCTTC.

This chain connects TRBV19 to TRBJ2-1; 8 nucleotides align to TRBD2. Germline V gene sequence: CDR1 LNHDA, CDR2 SQIVND (reference sequence). CDR3 length: 16 residues. The ends lost 3 bases at V and 7 bases at J; junction bases unmatched: 11. The CDR3 bases are TGTGCCAGTAGTATGAGCGGGGGTTTTTTTGGAAATGAGCAGTTCTTC. It is translated as CASSMSGGFFGNEQFF. The full variable domain, in which reference TRBV19 and TRBJ2-1 provide the parts outside the CDR3, is DGGITQSPKYLFRKEGQNVTLSCEQNLNHDAMYWYRQDPGQGLRLIYYSQIVNDFQKGDIAEGYSVSREKKESFPLTVTSAQKNPTAFYLCASSMSGGFFGNEQFFGPGTRLTVL.

The J gene is TRBJ2-5, the V gene TRBV28; possible D gene TRBD2, 6 bases. V was cut by 5 bases and J by 5 bases, with 18 bases left in between. CDR3 length: 15 residues. Germline CDR1 reads MDHEN; CDR2 reads SYDVKM. CDR3 sequence (DNA): TGTGCCAGCAGTCCCCCCGGGAGCCGACGGGAGACCCAGTACTTC. It encodes CASSPPGSRRETQYF.

The gene calls are TRBV12-5 and TRBJ2-5; 8 bases map to TRBD1. CDR3 length equals 17 residues. V dropped 3 bases and J dropped 4; count of bases not matched to a gene: 13. Germline CDR1 and CDR2: LGHNT and FRNRAP. CDR3 coding DNA: TGTGCTAGTGGTTTAAACCGACAGGGGTTCGTAACAGAGACCCAGTACTTC. This codes for CASGLNRQGFVTETQYF.

The chain couples TRBV6-5 to TRBJ1-2; D gene uncertain. Germline loops: CDR1 MNHEY, CDR2 SVGAGI. The CDR3 totals 11 residues. V lost 7 bases to trimming and J lost 5 bases, with 8 bases between them. The chain's CDR3 is CASKASYGYTF. The DNA for the CDR3 is TGTGCCAGCAAGGCCTCGTATGGCTACACCTTC.

This clonotype has a count of ten or more. This chain joins TRBV21-1 and TRBJ2-3; TRBD1 reflects the table's D call only, with no check against the DNA. TRBV21-1 is a recognized pseudogene. This CDR3 has 16 residues. The CDR3 DNA is TGTGCCTCCCGGGACAGGGAGGATCCAAGCACAGATACGCAGTATTTT. Protein sequence: CASRDREDPSTDTQYF.

J is TRBJ2-7 and V is TRBV11-2, with 9 bases matching TRBD1. The germline CDR1 and CDR2 sequences are SGHAT and FQNNGV. CDR3 length: 14 residues. Trimming cost V 8 bases and J 0 bases; bases outside gene matches: 5. The CDR3 region has the DNA TGTGCCAGCCGTACAGGGGGCTACTCCTACGAGCAGTACTTC. Protein product: CASRTGGYSYEQYF.

This clonotype has at least ten counts. CDR3 sequence reads: CATRTSGNSYEQYF. Here the CDR3 DNA reads TGTGCCACGAGGACTAGCGGTAATTCCTACGAGCAGTACTTC. V gene TRBV10-3 combines with J gene TRBJ2-7, with TRBD2 matching 10 bases. The CDR3 consists of 14 residues. V lost 10 bases to trimming and J lost 1 base; unmatched junction nucleotides: 7. Germline-derived CDR1 and CDR2 are ENHRY and SYGVKD.